Detailed here is one T cell receptor beta chain. Antigen specificity is unknown. Unmatched junction bases numbered 12, after V lost 8 bases and J lost 5 bases. The CDR3 runs 14 residues. CDR1 MDHEN and CDR2 SYDVKM come from the germline V gene. Sorted-subset replicate PCRs used approximately 200 ng of genomic DNA. This amount corresponded to about 30,000 T cell genomes. Assay used: immunoSEQ multiplex PCR; TCRdb lists only in-frame clones, some missing. Seen here are over 300,000 clones, around 87% observed once, and the top ten hold 16%. Caucasian adults living in Nashville, Tennessee, provided all samples. The CD8 memory fraction combined CD45RO+ cells with TemRA cells (CCR7-negative CD45RA+). These data belong to a study of shared clonotypes between healthy human individuals. Study-wide results and caveats: Investigators collected only blood, and repertoires in tissues likely differ.

Sequencing input: memory CD8+ T cells sorted from blood. Subset given: CD45RO+ cells pooled with CCR7-negative TemRA cells. The chain carries TRBV28 and TRBJ2-7; 7 bases fit TRBD1. This TCR derives from a man aged 18 to 29 in good health. CDR3 residues: CASQQGHRANEQYF. The CDR3 region has the DNA TGTGCCAGCCAACAGGGGCATCGAGCGAACGAGCAGTACTTC.